Listed below are T cell receptor beta chains from one sample, sequenced in a study of blood T cell repertoires in COVID-19. The protocol was immunoSEQ multiplex PCR, while the TCRdb copy is restricted to in-frame clones and leaves out a portion. The data contain some 340,000 clones, 85% of them singletons. Material for sequencing was peripheral blood. All receptors derive from a woman between 18 and 30 years old with acute or convalescent COVID-19. Both conserved end residues are part of each CDR3. Each record gives: clone size, J gene, V gene, D gene, CDR3 protein, CDR3 DNA. A D gene is named only where the DNA matches it firmly. Expanded clones are given a class, and other clones once, few, many or no size at all.

clone size: NA
J gene: TRBJ1-3
V gene: TRBV9
D gene: TRBD1
CDR3 protein: CASSVLDRDTDTIYF
CDR3 DNA: TGTGCCAGCAGCGTTCTCGACAGGGACACGGACACCATATATTTT

clone size: NA
J gene: TRBJ1-2
V gene: TRBV7-8
D gene: TRBD1
CDR3 protein: CASSLTDRGGYTF
CDR3 DNA: TGTGCCAGCAGCTTAACGGACAGGGGTGGCTACACCTTC

clone size: many
J gene: TRBJ2-2
V gene: TRBV2
D gene: TRBD2
CDR3 protein: CASGLAGGWDTGELFF
CDR3 DNA: TGTGCCAGCGGGCTAGCGGGAGGGTGGGACACCGGGGAGCTGTTTTTT

clone size: NA
J gene: TRBJ1-1
V gene: TRBV5-1
D gene: TRBD1
CDR3 protein: CASSNRDRGVGEAFF
CDR3 DNA: TGCGCCAGCAGCAACCGGGACAGAGGGGTAGGTGAAGCTTTCTTT

clone size: few
J gene: TRBJ2-7
V gene: TRBV5-1
D gene: NA
CDR3 protein: CASSWGGANSYEQYF
CDR3 DNA: TGCGCCAGCAGCTGGGGGGGGGCGAACTCCTACGAGCAGTACTTC

clone size: NA
J gene: TRBJ2-7
V gene: TRBV27
D gene: NA
CDR3 protein: CASSRDSAYEQYF
CDR3 DNA: TGTGCCAGCAGTCGGGACTCAGCCTACGAGCAGTACTTC

clone size: once
J gene: TRBJ2-7
V gene: TRBV9
D gene: NA
CDR3 protein: CASSPKGGVTYEQYF
CDR3 DNA: TGTGCCAGCAGCCCGAAAGGGGGAGTAACCTACGAGCAGTACTTC

clone size: NA
J gene: TRBJ2-7
V gene: TRBV6-5
D gene: TRBD1
CDR3 protein: CASRPGQGAGEQYF
CDR3 DNA: TGTGCCAGCAGACCGGGACAGGGGGCGGGGGAGCAGTACTTC

clone size: NA
J gene: TRBJ1-3
V gene: TRBV4-1
D gene: NA
CDR3 protein: CASSQGESSGNTIYF
CDR3 DNA: TGCGCCAGCAGCCAAGGGGAGAGCTCTGGAAACACCATATATTTT

clone size: once
J gene: TRBJ1-6
V gene: TRBV6-5
D gene: TRBD1
CDR3 protein: CASSRTGQNSPLHF
CDR3 DNA: TGTGCCAGCAGCCGGACAGGGCAGAATTCACCCCTCCACTTT

clone size: NA
J gene: TRBJ1-1
V gene: TRBV6-6
D gene: TRBD1
CDR3 protein: CASSQPRTGIRGPEAFF
CDR3 DNA: TGTGCCAGCAGTCAGCCGAGGACAGGGATTAGGGGGCCTGAAGCTTTCTTT

clone size: NA
J gene: TRBJ2-3
V gene: TRBV2
D gene: NA
CDR3 protein: CASAYRRSSTDTQYF
CDR3 DNA: TGTGCCAGCGCCTACAGACGCTCTAGCACAGATACGCAGTATTTT

clone size: NA
J gene: TRBJ1-6
V gene: TRBV11-2
D gene: TRBD1
CDR3 protein: CASSPRTGKGSPLHF
CDR3 DNA: TGTGCCAGCAGCCCTCGGACAGGGAAGGGTTCACCCCTCCACTTT

clone size: NA
J gene: TRBJ1-5
V gene: TRBV21-1
D gene: NA
CDR3 protein: CASSNRQGSSNQPQHF
CDR3 DNA: TGTGCCAGCAGCAATCGACAGGGGAGTAGCAATCAGCCCCAGCATTTT